This T cell receptor beta chain was captured by sequencing in a study of graft-versus-host responses after intestinal transplantation. Study-level background: Those transplanted obtained multivisceral, liver-intestinal, or isolated intestinal grafts. Uniformly, recipients were administered anti-thymocyte globulin induction with subsequent tacrolimus and steroids for 3 to 4 years.

Profiling relied on immunoSEQ multiplex PCR, and the TCRdb table lists in-frame clones only, not all of them. The sample has some 92,000 clones, roughly 92% seen once. Study results and caveats: Individuals carrying graft-donor T cell macrochimerism showed high graft-versus-host to host-versus-graft clonal ratios in allografts. Present in recipient marrow, GvH clones included some that appeared first in ileum or blood.

The CDR3 consists of 11 residues. V was shortened by 0 bases and J by 4 bases, with 3 bases between the two germline ends. Germline V gene sequence: CDR1 GTSNPN, CDR2 SVGIG (reference sequence). As concerns this clone: Its antigen is not known.

The chain combines TRBV30 with TRBJ1-2, with D unresolved. The sequencing used unstimulated CD4+ T cells sorted from spleen or lymph node cells, collected before intestinal transplant. This clonotype originated in a human donor who received an intestinal transplant. The DNA for the CDR3 is TGTGCCTGGAGTGTAAGCTATGGCTACACCTTC. This encodes CAWSVSYGYTF.